At least ten counts were recorded for the clone carrying this T cell receptor (beta chain). TCRdb used MiXCR to reprocess the 5' RACE reads, holding one entry per CDR3 protein. The sample lists about 26,000 distinct CDR3 sequences, roughly 4.5% occurring once. This sample is part of a study of T cells after yellow fever vaccination. General observations from the study: Primary-vaccination clones mostly resurfaced post-booster (roughly 97% CD4, roughly 90% CD8).

The source material was PBMCs, either bulk or a sorted T-cell subset (CD4+, CD8+, memory, or dextramer-sorted; not recorded which), sampled on the day of the yellow fever booster vaccination. This receptor was identified in a man younger than 35 who received the YFV17D yellow fever vaccine.

CDR3 loop: CASGLVAGGYVDEQFF. Here the CDR3 DNA reads TGTGCTAGTGGTTTGGTAGCGGGGGGCTACGTGGATGAGCAGTTCTTC. The genes are TRBV12-5 and TRBJ2-1; 9 nucleotides align to TRBD2. The CDR3 length is 16 residues. Germline V lookup: CDR1 LGHNT, CDR2 FRNRAP. V shed 0 bases and J 8 bases; nucleotides not matched to a gene: 8.